This TCR beta chain comes out of a study of PD-L1 blockade in urothelial cancer. Study information: Bladder-origin urothelial cancer in males covered twenty-five of 29 patients. Blood underwent analysis 3 weeks (second dose) and 6 weeks after treatment began.

This table comes from immunoSEQ multiplex PCR, and its TCRdb copy is limited to in-frame clones, with some not included. Of around 100,000 clones listed, around 87% were seen once; the top ten hold about 2%. To note about this clone: Antigen: not known.

Time point indicated: pretreatment peripheral blood. Between 1 and 8 samples, pretreatment and on-treatment, were given by each patient. The study's findings and limits: Expansion of tumor-associated blood clones at 3 weeks was greater in durable-benefit patients.

The receptor was derived from a man aged 55 to 70 with urothelial cancer. Sequences were derived from PBMCs, sampled around atezolizumab (anti-PD-L1) treatment.

The CDR3 loop reads CASRRQGQETQYF. The CDR3 bases are TGTGCCAGCAGGCGGCAGGGCCAAGAGACCCAGTACTTC. The J gene is TRBJ2-5, the V gene TRBV6-1; weak D call: TRBD1 (5 bases). V was cut by 6 bases and J by 1 base, with 9 bases left in between. Germline V gene sequence: CDR1 MNHNS, CDR2 SASEGT. CDR3 length equals 13 residues.